This TCR beta chain was documented in a study of cytomegalovirus exposure and HLA in healthy donors. Study observations and caveats: In a later analysis, TCR beta V- and J-gene trimming was associated with a missense DCLRE1C variant. Investigators reported 150 to 200 TCR beta chains as tied to cytomegalovirus. Most of the CMV-associated TCR beta chains (in a later analysis) appeared to be HLA-restricted. Available immune exposure information was restricted to CMV serostatus only.

Trimming took off 5 bases at V and 4 bases at J, with 27 bases between the two ends. CDR1 SGHNT and CDR2 YYREEE come from the germline V gene (reference sequence). The CDR3 extends over 18 amino acids. PCR was performed using 60 Vbeta and 13 Jbeta primers. TCRdb keeps only in-frame clones here, not all; method: immunoSEQ multiplex PCR. The sample holds some 77,000 clones, about 80% seen once. Comments on this clone: Its antigen is not identified.

The chain has TRBV5-4 and TRBJ1-2; D possibly corresponds to TRBD1 (6 bases). The source material was PBMCs. This clonotype was sampled from a man aged 25 to 45 in good health and CMV-seronegative. The CDR3 coding sequence is TGTGCCAGCAGTCCGCGGACAGCCACGGGGCTAATAACCTATGGCTACACCTTC. This gives the protein CASSPRTATGLITYGYTF. The full variable domain, with the rest looked up from reference TRBV5-4 and TRBJ1-2, is ETGVTQSPTHLIKTRGQQVTLRCSSQSGHNTVSWYQQALGQGPQFIFQYYREEENGRGNFPPRFSGLQFPNYSSELNVNALELDDSALYLCASSPRTATGLITYGYTFGSGTRLTVV.